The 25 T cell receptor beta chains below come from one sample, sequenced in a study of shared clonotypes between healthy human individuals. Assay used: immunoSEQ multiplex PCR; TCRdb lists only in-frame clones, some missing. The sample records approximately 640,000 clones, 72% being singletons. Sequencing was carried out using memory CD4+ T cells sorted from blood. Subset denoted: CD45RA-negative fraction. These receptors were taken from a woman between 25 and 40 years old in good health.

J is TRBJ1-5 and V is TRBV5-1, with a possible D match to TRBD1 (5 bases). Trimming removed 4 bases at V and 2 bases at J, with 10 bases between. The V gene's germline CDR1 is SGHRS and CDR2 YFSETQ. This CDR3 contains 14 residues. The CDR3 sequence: CASSPRGGNQPQHF. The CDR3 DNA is TGCGCCAGCAGCCCCCGGGGGGGCAATCAGCCCCAGCATTTT.

The CDR3 region is CAWSVDSSFGEAFF. The CDR3 coding sequence is TGTGCCTGGAGTGTAGACAGTTCATTTGGTGAAGCTTTCTTT. The chain joins TRBV30 to TRBJ1-1, with TRBD1 as a possible D gene (5 bases). The CDR3 has 14 residues. Looked up from germline, CDR1 is GTSNPN and CDR2 is SVGIG (reference sequence). Trimming left V 0 bases short and J 7 bases short, with 15 bases between.

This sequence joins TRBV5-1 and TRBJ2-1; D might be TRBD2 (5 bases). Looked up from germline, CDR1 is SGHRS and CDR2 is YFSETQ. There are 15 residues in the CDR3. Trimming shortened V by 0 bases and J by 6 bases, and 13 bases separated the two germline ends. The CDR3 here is CASSLVGRTLNEQFF. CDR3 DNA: TGCGCCAGCAGCTTGGTAGGGAGAACCCTCAATGAGCAGTTCTTC.

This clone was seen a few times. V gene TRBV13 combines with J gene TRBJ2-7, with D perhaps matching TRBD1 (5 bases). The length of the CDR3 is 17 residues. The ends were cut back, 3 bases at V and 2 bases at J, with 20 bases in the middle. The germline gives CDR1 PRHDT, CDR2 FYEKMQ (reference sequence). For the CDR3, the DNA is TGTGCCAGCAGCTTGGGGCGCCTACCAGTCTCAGCCTACGAGCAGTACTTC. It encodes CASSLGRLPVSAYEQYF. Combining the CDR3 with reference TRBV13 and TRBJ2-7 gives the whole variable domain AAGVIQSPRHLIKEKRETATLKCYPIPRHDTVYWYQQGPGQDPQFLISFYEKMQSDKGSIPDRFSAQQFSDYHSELNMSSLELGDSALYFCASSLGRLPVSAYEQYFGPGTRLTVT.

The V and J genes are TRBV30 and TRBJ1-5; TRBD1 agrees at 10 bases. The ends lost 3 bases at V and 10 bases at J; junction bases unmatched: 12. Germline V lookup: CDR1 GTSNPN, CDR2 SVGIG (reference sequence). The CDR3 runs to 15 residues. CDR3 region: CAWSGQGERVNPQHF. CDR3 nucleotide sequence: TGTGCCTGGAGCGGACAGGGGGAAAGGGTCAACCCCCAGCATTTT.

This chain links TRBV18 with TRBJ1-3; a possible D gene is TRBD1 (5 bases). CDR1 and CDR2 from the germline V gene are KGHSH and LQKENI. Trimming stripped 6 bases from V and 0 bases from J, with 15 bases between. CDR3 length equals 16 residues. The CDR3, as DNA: TGTGCCAGCTCGTCCGGGACGGGAAGCTCTGGAAACACCATATATTTT. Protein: CASSSGTGSSGNTIYF.

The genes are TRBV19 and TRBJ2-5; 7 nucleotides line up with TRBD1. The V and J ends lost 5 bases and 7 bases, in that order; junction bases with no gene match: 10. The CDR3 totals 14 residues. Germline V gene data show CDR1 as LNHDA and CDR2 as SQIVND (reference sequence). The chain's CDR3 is CASSRTGEDGTQYF. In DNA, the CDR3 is TGTGCCAGTAGTCGGACAGGCGAGGACGGGACCCAGTACTTC.

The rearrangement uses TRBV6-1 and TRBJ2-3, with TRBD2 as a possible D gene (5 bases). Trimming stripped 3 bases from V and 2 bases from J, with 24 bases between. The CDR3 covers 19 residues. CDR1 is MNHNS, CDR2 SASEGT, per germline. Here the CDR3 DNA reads TGTGCCAGCAGTGATCGGCCCGGAAGTGGACTGAAAGACACAGATACGCAGTATTTT. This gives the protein CASSDRPGSGLKDTDTQYF.

DNA of the CDR3: TGCAGCGTTGGACTCGGTGTGCCCAATGAGCAGTTCTTC. This translates into CSVGLGVPNEQFF. This chain joins TRBV29-1 and TRBJ2-1; D uncertain. CDR1 and CDR2 (germline): SQVTM, ANQGSEA. The CDR3 sequence is 13 residues long. V was cut by 4 bases and J by 6 bases, with 13 bases left in between.

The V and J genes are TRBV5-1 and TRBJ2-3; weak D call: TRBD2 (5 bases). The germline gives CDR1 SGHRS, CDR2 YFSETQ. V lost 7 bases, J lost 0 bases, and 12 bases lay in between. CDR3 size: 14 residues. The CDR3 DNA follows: TGCGCCAGCGAACCGGGGAGAAGCACAGATACGCAGTATTTT. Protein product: CASEPGRSTDTQYF.

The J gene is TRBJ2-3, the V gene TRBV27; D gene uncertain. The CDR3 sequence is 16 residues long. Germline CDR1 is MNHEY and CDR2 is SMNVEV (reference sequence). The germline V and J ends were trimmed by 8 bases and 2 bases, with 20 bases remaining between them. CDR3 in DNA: TGTGCCAGCCGAAATCGACGGACGAGCACCACAGATACGCAGTATTTT. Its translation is CASRNRRTSTTDTQYF.

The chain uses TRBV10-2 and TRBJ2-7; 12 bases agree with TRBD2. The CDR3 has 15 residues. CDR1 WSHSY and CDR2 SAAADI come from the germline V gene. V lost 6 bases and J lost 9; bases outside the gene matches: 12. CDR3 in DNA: TGCGCCAGCAGCCCAAGGGGACTAGCGGGCTTTGGGCAGTACTTC. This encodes CASSPRGLAGFGQYF.

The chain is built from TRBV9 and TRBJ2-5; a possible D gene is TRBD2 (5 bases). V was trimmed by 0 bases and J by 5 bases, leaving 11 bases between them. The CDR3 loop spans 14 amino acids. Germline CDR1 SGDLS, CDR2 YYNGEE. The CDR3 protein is CASSVATGRETQYF. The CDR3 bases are TGTGCCAGCAGCGTAGCTACGGGAAGGGAGACCCAGTACTTC.

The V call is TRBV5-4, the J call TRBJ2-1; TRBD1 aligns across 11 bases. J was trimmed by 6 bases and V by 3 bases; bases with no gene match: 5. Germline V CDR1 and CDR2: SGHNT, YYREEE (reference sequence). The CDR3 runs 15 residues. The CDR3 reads CASSWTGTGGNEQFF. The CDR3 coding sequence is TGTGCCAGCAGCTGGACCGGGACAGGGGGCAATGAGCAGTTCTTC.

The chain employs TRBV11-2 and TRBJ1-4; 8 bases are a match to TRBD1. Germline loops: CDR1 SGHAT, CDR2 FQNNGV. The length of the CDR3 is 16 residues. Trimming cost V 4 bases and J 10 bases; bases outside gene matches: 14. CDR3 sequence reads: CASSSLWGTGLGKLFF. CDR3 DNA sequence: TGTGCCAGCAGCTCACTCTGGGGGACAGGCTTGGGAAAACTGTTTTTT.

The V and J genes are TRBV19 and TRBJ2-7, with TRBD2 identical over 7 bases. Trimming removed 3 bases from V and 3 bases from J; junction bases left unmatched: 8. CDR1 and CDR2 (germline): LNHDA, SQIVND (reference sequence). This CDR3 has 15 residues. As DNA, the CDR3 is TGTGCCAGTAGTATCGCCGGGACTAACCTCTACGAGCAGTACTTC. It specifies CASSIAGTNLYEQYF.

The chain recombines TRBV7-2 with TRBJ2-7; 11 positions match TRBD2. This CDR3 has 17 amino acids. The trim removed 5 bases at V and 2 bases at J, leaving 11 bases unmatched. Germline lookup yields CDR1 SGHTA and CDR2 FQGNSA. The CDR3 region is CASSTTGTSGATYEQYF. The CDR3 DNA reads TGTGCCAGCAGCACCACCGGGACTAGCGGTGCTACCTACGAGCAGTACTTC.

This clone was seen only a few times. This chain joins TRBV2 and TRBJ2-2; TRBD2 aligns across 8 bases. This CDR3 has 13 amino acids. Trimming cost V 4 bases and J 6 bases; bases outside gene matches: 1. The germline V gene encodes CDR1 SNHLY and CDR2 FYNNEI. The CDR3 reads CASSVRGAGELFF. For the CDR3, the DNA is TGTGCCAGCAGTGTGCGGGGGGCCGGGGAGCTGTTTTTT.

This CDR3 is CASSPLAGRVYNEQFF. CDR3 nucleotides: TGTGCCAGCAGCCCACTAGCGGGAAGGGTCTACAATGAGCAGTTCTTC. The chain combines TRBV11-2 with TRBJ2-1, with 10 bases that match TRBD2. V trimming: 5 bases; J trimming: 3 bases; junction bases outside the gene matches: 7. This CDR3 has 16 residues. In germline, CDR1 is SGHAT, CDR2 FQNNGV.

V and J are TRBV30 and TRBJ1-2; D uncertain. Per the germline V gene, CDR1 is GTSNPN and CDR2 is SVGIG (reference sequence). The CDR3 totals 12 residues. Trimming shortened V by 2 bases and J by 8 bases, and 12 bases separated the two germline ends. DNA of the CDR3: TGTGCCTGGAGTAGACTTCAACCCGGCTACACCTTC. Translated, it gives CAWSRLQPGYTF.

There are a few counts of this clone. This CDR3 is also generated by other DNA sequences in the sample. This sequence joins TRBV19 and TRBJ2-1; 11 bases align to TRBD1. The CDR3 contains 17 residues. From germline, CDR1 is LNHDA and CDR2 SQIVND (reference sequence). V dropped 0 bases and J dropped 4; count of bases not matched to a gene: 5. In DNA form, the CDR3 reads TGTGCCAGTAGTATAGATTCCGGGACAGGGGGGTACAATGAGCAGTTCTTC. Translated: CASSIDSGTGGYNEQFF.

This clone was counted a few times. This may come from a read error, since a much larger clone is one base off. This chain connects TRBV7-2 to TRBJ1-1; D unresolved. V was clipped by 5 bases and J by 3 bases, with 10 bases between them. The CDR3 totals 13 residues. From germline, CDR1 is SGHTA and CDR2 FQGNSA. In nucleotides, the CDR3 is TGTGCCAGCAGCCAACAGAGGGACACTGAAGCTTTCTTT. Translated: CASSQQRDTEAFF.

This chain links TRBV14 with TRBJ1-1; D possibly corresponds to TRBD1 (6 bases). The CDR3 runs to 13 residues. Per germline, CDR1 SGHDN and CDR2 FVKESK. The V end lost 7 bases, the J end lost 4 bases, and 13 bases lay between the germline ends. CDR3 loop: CASKSRQVTEAFF. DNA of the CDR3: TGTGCCAGCAAAAGCCGACAGGTCACTGAAGCTTTCTTT.

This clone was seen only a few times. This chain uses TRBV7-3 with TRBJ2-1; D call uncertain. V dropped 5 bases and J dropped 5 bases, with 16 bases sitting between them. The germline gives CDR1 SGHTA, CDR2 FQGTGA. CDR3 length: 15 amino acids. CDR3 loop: CASSPSVVPNNEQFF. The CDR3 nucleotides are TGTGCCAGCAGCCCTTCCGTTGTACCTAACAATGAGCAGTTCTTC.

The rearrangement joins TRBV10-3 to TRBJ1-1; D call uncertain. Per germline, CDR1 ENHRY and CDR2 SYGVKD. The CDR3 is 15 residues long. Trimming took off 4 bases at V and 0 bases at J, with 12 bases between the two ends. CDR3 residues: CAISVRQQMNTEAFF. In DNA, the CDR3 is TGTGCCATCAGTGTCAGGCAGCAAATGAACACTGAAGCTTTCTTT.